This T cell receptor (beta chain) appears in the sequencing data of a study of cytomegalovirus exposure and HLA in healthy donors. The CDR3 consists of 14 residues. V shed 6 bases and J shed 3 bases, with 12 bases lying between them. Germline V gives CDR1 MNHEY, CDR2 SVGAGI. Only a few counts were recorded for this clone. A multiplex PCR was run with 60 Vbeta primers and 13 Jbeta primers. TCRdb keeps only in-frame clones here, not all; method: immunoSEQ multiplex PCR. The table shows under 200,000 clones, with over 75% occurring only once. The J gene is TRBJ1-5, the V gene TRBV6-5; a weak D match, TRBD1 (6 bases). The specimen sequenced was PBMCs. The receptor was derived from a man between 60 and 75 years old in good health and CMV-seronegative. CDR3 in DNA: TGTGCCAGCAGCTCAACAGGGTTCAATCAGCCCCAGCATTTT. This sequence encodes CASSSTGFNQPQHF.